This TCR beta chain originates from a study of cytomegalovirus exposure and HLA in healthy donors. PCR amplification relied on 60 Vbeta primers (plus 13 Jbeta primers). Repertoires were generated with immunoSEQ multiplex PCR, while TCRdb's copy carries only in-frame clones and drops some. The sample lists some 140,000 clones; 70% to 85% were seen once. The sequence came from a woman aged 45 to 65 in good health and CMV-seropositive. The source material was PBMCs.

CDR3 amino acids: CASSLERGGETQYF. CDR3 DNA sequence: TGCGCCAGCAGCTTGGAACGGGGGGGAGAGACCCAGTACTTC. The chain employs TRBV5-1 and TRBJ2-5; 8 nucleotides align to TRBD2. Germline V gene data show CDR1 as SGHRS and CDR2 as YFSETQ. After removal of 0 bases from V and 4 bases from J, the junction contained 2 bases not matched to a gene. The CDR3 sequence is 14 residues long. The whole variable domain, filled in from reference TRBV5-1 and TRBJ2-5, reads KAGVTQTPRYLIKTRGQQVTLSCSPISGHRSVSWYQQTPGQGLQFLFEYFSETQRNKGNFPGRFSGRQFSNSRSEMNVSTLELGDSALYLCASSLERGGETQYFGPGTRLLVL.